This TCR beta chain appears in the sequencing data of a study of blood T cell repertoires in COVID-19. Original methodology: Amplification of reference gene primers was used by the study to estimate nucleated cell counts. Clones were sequenced by immunoSEQ multiplex PCR, and TCRdb holds only the in-frame ones, with some missing. The DNA gave D and trimming, while V, J and clone size come from that table. This sample carries over 250,000 clones, 80% to 95% of them seen once, and the ten largest clones take around 1.1%. Looked up from germline, CDR1 is MGHRA and CDR2 is YSYEKL. Deletions cut 0 bases from V and 9 bases from J, with 9 bases between. This CDR3 region has 12 residues.

The chain joins TRBV4-1 to TRBJ2-7; D uncertain. The specimen was PBMCs or T cells enriched from blood (not recorded which). This receptor was identified in a woman aged 25 to 39 who had recovered from COVID-19. The CDR3 here is CASSQDVSRQYF. CDR3 in DNA: TGCGCCAGCAGCCAAGATGTGAGTCGGCAGTACTTC.